The 6 T cell receptor beta chains below were found in one sample sequenced in a study of patients with pleural tuberculosis. MiXCR was run by TCRdb on the reads, yielding one entry per CDR3 protein. The sample includes approximately 50,000 distinct CDR3 sequences, 7.3% of them seen just once. These receptors came from a human donor with pleural tuberculosis.

This rearrangement joins TRBV5-1 to TRBJ2-1, with TRBD2 matching over 13 bases. This CDR3 is 17 amino acids long. The germline gives CDR1 SGHRS, CDR2 YFSETQ. After removal of 4 bases from V and 7 bases from J, the junction contained 11 bases not matched to a gene. The CDR3 loop reads CASSVRPGTSGTNEQFF. CDR3 bases: TGCGCCAGCAGCGTTCGCCCCGGGACTAGCGGGACGAATGAGCAGTTCTTC.

This clonotype was detected ten times or more. Here the CDR3 DNA reads TGCAGTGCTAGAGAAGCATGGCAGGAGGAGGCTTTCTTT. It specifies CSAREAWQEEAFF. The chain joins TRBV20-1 to TRBJ1-1; unclear D gene. In germline, CDR1 is DFQATT, CDR2 SNEGSKA (reference sequence). Trimming took 0 bases from V and 11 from J, leaving 16 bases between them. This CDR3 is built from 13 residues.

This clonotype appeared many times. This rearrangement joins TRBV3-1 to TRBJ1-1, with 8 bases lining up with TRBD1. The CDR3 is made up of 14 amino acids. Looked up from germline, CDR1 is LGHDT and CDR2 is YNNKEL (reference sequence). V was clipped by 3 bases and J by 4 bases; unmatched bases: 4. The DNA of the CDR3 is TGTGCCAGCAGCCAGGAACAGGGGGGCACTGAAGCTTTCTTT. Its protein is CASSQEQGGTEAFF. Drawing the rest from reference TRBV3-1 and TRBJ1-1, the complete variable domain is DTAVSQTPKYLVTQMGNDKSIKCEQNLGHDTMYWYKQDSKKFLKIMFSYNNKELIINETVPNRFSPKSPDKAHLNLHINSLELGDSAVYFCASSQEQGGTEAFFGQGTRLTVV.

This clonotype has at least ten counts. V usage is TRBV6-2 or TRBV6-3 and J usage is TRBJ2-2; 10 bases are a match to TRBD2. The CDR3 loop spans 18 amino acids. V gave up 0 bases and J gave up 5 bases; unmatched junction bases: 9. Germline values: CDR1 MNHEY, CDR2 SVGEGT. The CDR3 nucleotides are TGTGCCAGCAGTTACTCGATTCAGCGGGAGGGCCTAACCGGGGAGCTGTTTTTT. This sequence encodes CASSYSIQREGLTGELFF.

This clonotype showed up many times. This chain links TRBV20-1 with TRBJ2-3; 14 bases fit TRBD2. V shed 5 bases, J shed 5 bases, and the junction held 6 bases outside the gene matches. The CDR3 contains 15 residues. Germline V gene data show CDR1 as DFQATT and CDR2 as SNEGSKA (reference sequence). The CDR3 sequence: CSAPPGLAGGDTQYF. The CDR3 coding sequence is TGCAGTGCTCCTCCCGGACTAGCGGGAGGAGATACGCAGTATTTT.

At least ten counts were recorded for this clonotype. The CDR3 spells CASSRLAGERPEQFF. DNA for the CDR3: TGTGCCAGCAGTCGACTAGCGGGAGAGAGGCCTGAGCAGTTCTTC. The V gene is TRBV2, the J gene TRBJ2-1, with TRBD2 matching over 12 bases. The CDR3 contains 15 residues. Germline V gene lookup returns CDR1 SNHLY and CDR2 FYNNEI. With V trimmed by 5 bases and J by 9 bases, 8 bases remained unmatched. Full variable domain (remainder filled in from reference TRBV2 and TRBJ2-1): EPEVTQTPSHQVTQMGQEVILRCVPISNHLYFYWYRQILGQKVEFLVSFYNNEISEKSEIFDDQFSVERPDGSNFTLKIRSTKLEDSAMYFCASSRLAGERPEQFFGPGTRLTVL.